This paragraph covers one T cell receptor beta chain sequence. Its antigen remains unidentified. The protocol was immunoSEQ multiplex PCR, while the TCRdb copy is restricted to in-frame clones and leaves out a portion. The sample comprises 16,000 or so clones, 80% to 90% of which are singletons, and over 55% rests with the top ten. In germline, CDR1 is SGHAT, CDR2 FQNNGV. V lost 1 base and J lost 1, with 11 bases in between. The CDR3 extends over 16 amino acids. The data belong to a study of lymphopenia after photon versus proton radiotherapy. Study-level results: In patients who died, overall survival fell as post-nadir TCR diversity dropped more. Better survival with proton therapy was suggested as possible, not demonstrated. Photon-treated patients lost naive T cells and TCR diversity; proton-treated stayed stable.

The specimen was peripheral blood, collected from a patient treated with proton-based radiotherapy. The chain employs TRBV11-2 and TRBJ1-5; D not certain. The clonotype comes from a woman aged 60-70 years with cholangiocarcinoma. Some clones in this sample may be carry-over from other donors' samples. The CDR3 DNA is TGTGCCAGCAGCTTAGGAGGGTTCGGCAGCAATCAGCCCCAGCATTTT. Translated: CASSLGGFGSNQPQHF.